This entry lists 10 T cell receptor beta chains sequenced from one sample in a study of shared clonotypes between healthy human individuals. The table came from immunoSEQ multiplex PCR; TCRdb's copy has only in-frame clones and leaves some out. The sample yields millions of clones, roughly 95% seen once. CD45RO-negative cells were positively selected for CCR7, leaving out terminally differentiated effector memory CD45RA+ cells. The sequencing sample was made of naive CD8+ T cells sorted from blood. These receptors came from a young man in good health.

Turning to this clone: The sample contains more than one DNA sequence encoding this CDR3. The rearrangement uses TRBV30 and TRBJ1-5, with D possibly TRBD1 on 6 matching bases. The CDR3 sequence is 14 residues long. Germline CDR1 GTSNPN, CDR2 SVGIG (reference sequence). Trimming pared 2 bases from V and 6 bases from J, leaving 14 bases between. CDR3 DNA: TGTGCCTGGAGTTCGGGGCAGGGGATTCAGCCCCAGCATTTT. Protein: CAWSSGQGIQPQHF.

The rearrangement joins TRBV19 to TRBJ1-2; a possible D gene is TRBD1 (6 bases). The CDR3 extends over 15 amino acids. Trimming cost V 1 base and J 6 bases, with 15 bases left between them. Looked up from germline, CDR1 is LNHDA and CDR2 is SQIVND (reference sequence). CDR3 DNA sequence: TGTGCCAGTAGTATAGGTCCCGGGACATCGAATGGCTACACCTTC. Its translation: CASSIGPGTSNGYTF. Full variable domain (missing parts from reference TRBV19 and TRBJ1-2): DGGITQSPKYLFRKEGQNVTLSCEQNLNHDAMYWYRQDPGQGLRLIYYSQIVNDFQKGDIAEGYSVSREKKESFPLTVTSAQKNPTAFYLCASSIGPGTSNGYTFGSGTRLTVV.

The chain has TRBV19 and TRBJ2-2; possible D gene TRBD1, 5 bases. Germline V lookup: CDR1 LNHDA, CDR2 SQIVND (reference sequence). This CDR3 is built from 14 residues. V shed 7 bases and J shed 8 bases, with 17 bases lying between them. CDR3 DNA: TGTGCCAGTATCCGGACACCCCCGGAGGGGGAGCTGTTTTTT. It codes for CASIRTPPEGELFF.

CDR3 residues: CASSQGLAGGSSTDTQYF. The DNA of the CDR3 is TGTGCCAGCAGTCAGGGACTAGCGGGAGGGTCTAGCACAGATACGCAGTATTTT. The V and J genes are TRBV7-8 and TRBJ2-3; 16 bases match TRBD2. Germline CDR1 SGHVS, CDR2 FQNEAQ. J gave up 0 bases and V 6 bases, and 6 bases lay outside the gene matches. The CDR3 length is 18 residues.

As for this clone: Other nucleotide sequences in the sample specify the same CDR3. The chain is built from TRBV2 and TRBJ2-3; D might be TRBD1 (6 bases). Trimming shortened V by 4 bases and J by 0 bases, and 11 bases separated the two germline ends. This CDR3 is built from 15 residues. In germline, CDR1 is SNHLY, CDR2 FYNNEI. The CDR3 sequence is CASSGGTLSTDTQYF. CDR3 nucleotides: TGTGCCAGCAGTGGGGGGACACTAAGCACAGATACGCAGTATTTT.

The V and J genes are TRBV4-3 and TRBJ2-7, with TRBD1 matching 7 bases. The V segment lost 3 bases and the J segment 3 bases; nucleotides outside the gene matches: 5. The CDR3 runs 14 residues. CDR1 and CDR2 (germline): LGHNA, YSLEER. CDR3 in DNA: TGCGCCAGCAGCCATCACCGGGACAGCTACGAGCAGTACTTC. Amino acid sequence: CASSHHRDSYEQYF.

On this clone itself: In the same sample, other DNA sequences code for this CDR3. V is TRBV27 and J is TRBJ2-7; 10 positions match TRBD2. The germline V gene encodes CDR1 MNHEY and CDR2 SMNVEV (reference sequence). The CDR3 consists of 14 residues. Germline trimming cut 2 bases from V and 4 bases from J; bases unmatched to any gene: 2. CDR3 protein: CASSLASGGYEQYF. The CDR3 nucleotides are TGTGCCAGCAGTTTAGCTAGCGGGGGTTACGAGCAGTACTTC.

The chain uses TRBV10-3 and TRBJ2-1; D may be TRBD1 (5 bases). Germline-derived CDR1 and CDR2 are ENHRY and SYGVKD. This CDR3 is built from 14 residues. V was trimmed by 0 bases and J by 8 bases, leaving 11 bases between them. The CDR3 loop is CAISESGADDEQFF. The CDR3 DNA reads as TGTGCCATCAGTGAGTCTGGGGCTGACGATGAGCAGTTCTTC.

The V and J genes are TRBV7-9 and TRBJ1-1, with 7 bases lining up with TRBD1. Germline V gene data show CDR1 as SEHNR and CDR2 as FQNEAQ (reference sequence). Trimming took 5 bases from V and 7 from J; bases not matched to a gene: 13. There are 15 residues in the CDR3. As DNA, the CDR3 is TGTGCCAGCAGCAAACCCGCCGGGACAGCCGATGAAGCTTTCTTT. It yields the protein CASSKPAGTADEAFF.

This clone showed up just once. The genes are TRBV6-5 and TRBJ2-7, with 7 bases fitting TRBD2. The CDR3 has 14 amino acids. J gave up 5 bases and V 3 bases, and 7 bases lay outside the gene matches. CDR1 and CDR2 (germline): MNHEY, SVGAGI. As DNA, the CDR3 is TGTGCCAGCAGTTATTGGGAGGGAAGAGACGAGCAGTACTTC. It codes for CASSYWEGRDEQYF.